This T cell receptor (beta chain) came from a study of blood T cell repertoires in COVID-19 (dated by TCRdb to between 2020 and 2021). For the study in its entirety: The collaborator samples originated in the United States, Italy and Spain and spanned the acute and convalescent phases of COVID-19. Samples were obtained from the ongoing ImmuneRACE study (first 160 participants) and from about 1,300 subjects provided by 6 global collaborators. Where available, HLA class I and class II types were taken from metadata supplied by the sample provider and were not determined by assay-based typing. The repertoires were released in a freely available public database meant as a resource for research on the immune response to SARS-CoV-2. Subjects who had been exposed to COVID-19, were actively infected with it, or had recovered from it provided the deeply sampled blood TCRbeta repertoires that made up the dataset. The prospective study material was composed of cDNA or gDNA derived from T cells, B-cell-depleted T cells, or PBMCs. The sample metadata nearly always contained a de-identified subject ID, COVID-19 status, age in years and sex.

About this clone: No cognate antigen has been identified for it. Base quality data are lacking; no much larger clone is found one base away.

The CDR3 spans 17 residues, from the cysteine through the phenylalanine. The DNA shown is the 51-base CDR3, in frame from base 1. The germline V end is reduced by 11 bases and the J end by 1 base; junction bases left unmatched: 12. Based on the germline V gene, the CDR1 and CDR2 sequences are LGHNA and YSLEER. Whole blood was collected in K2EDTA tubes by collaborating institutions according to the institutions' own protocols. For TCRbeta analysis, collaborators shipped samples in one of three forms: frozen whole blood, isolated PBMCs, or DNA extracted from either of those sample types. Beyond this particular receptor, the publication reports: The quantity of clinical and demographic metadata differed by source and by participant and was supplied without curation.

TCRbeta CDR3 regions were amplified from genomic DNA using the immunoSEQ Assay, a bias-controlled multiplex PCR. The authors processed their data as follows. Within the assay, amplification of reference gene primers was used to estimate how many nucleated cells each sample contained. To quantify the absolute abundance of each unique TCRbeta CDR3 rearrangement, sequence reads were collapsed and filtered. For each sample, productive Simpson clonality was calculated as the square root of Simpson's diversity index over productive rearrangements. In TCRdb, the immuneACCESS table is reduced to in-frame sequences with V and J assigned. These tables do not hold every clone; where another copy was compared, an unresolved V gene accounts for under half, and the others remain unexplained. The V and J calls and the clone size are those of that table, but D and trimming were determined from the DNA. For this sample the table gives under 85,000 clones, of which about nine tenths were detected only once. Approximately 12% of the sample is in the top ten clones.

This clonotype was sampled from a man in his 70s with active or convalescent COVID-19. Material for sequencing was peripheral blood. The V gene is TRBV4-3 and the J gene is TRBJ2-1, with 12 bases matching TRBD2. Here is the DNA: TGCGCCTCCTCCCGTACTAGCGGGGGGTTGTCCTACAATGAGCAGTTCTTC. Translated, this is CASSRTSGGLSYNEQFF.